This T cell receptor (beta chain) was captured in a study of OX40 agonist ivuxolimab in advanced cancers. Study-wide results and limits: At doses 0.1 to 3.0 mg/kg, CD4+ and CD8+ clones expanded. No determination was made of the antigen specificity of the expanded peripheral T cells.

Assay used: immunoSEQ multiplex PCR; TCRdb lists only in-frame clones, some missing. In the table there are tens of thousands of clones, about 89% of which are singletons. As concerns this clone: Its specificity is not known.

The V end was cut by 6 bases, the J end by 0 bases, with 13 bases between. CDR3 length: 14 residues. Per the germline V gene, CDR1 is SGHRS and CDR2 is YFSETQ. This clonotype was obtained from an adult with an advanced solid tumor such as melanoma, head and neck, liver or kidney cancer. The sample was CD4+ or CD8+ T cells sorted from blood, taken in a trial of the OX40 agonist ivuxolimab. The chain is built from TRBV5-1 and TRBJ2-7; D ambiguous. The CDR3 region is CASNNGGGSYEQYF. CDR3 sequence (DNA): TGCGCCAGCAATAATGGCGGCGGCTCCTACGAGCAGTACTTC.